Below, 3 T cell receptor beta chains from the same sample are listed, as sequenced in a study of blood T cell repertoires in COVID-19. Produced via immunoSEQ multiplex PCR; TCRdb's table is partial and in-frame only. The sample contains 100,000 to 150,000 clones, approximately 88% of which appear only once. The sequencing input was peripheral blood. These receptor sequences come from a woman younger than 45 who had recovered from COVID-19.

There are many counts of this clone. This rearrangement joins TRBV5-1 to TRBJ2-1; maybe TRBD1 (6 bases). This CDR3 contains 19 residues. Trimming pared 1 base from V and 0 bases from J, leaving 20 bases between. Per germline, CDR1 SGHRS and CDR2 YFSETQ. The CDR3 DNA sequence: TGCGCCAGCAGCTTGATGGGGGCTGCGGGTCTAAGCTCCTACAATGAGCAGTTCTTC. Amino acids: CASSLMGAAGLSSYNEQFF. The whole variable domain, remainder taken from reference TRBV5-1 and TRBJ2-1, is KAGVTQTPRYLIKTRGQQVTLSCSPISGHRSVSWYQQTPGQGLQFLFEYFSETQRNKGNFPGRFSGRQFSNSRSEMNVSTLELGDSALYLCASSLMGAAGLSSYNEQFFGPGTRLTVL.

The rearrangement links TRBV14 to TRBJ1-6, with 9 nucleotides matching TRBD1. The J segment lost 9 bases and the V segment lost 0 bases, leaving 9 bases of the junction unmatched. CDR1 is SGHDN and CDR2 is FVKESK in the germline V gene. CDR3 length: 17 residues. CDR3 region: CASSQDRGQGLRSPLHF. CDR3 DNA: TGTGCCAGCAGCCAAGATCGGGGACAGGGTTTACGTTCACCCCTCCACTTT.

This clone was seen only a few times. CDR3: CASGQGTGELFF. The CDR3 nucleotides read TGTGCCAGCGGACAGGGCACCGGGGAGCTGTTTTTT. The V gene is TRBV2, the J gene TRBJ2-2, with 8 bases matching TRBD1. Trimming removed 8 bases from V and 4 bases from J; junction bases left unmatched: 0. Looked up from germline, CDR1 is SNHLY and CDR2 is FYNNEI. The CDR3 runs to 12 residues.